What follows is one T cell receptor beta chain and its context. As yet, its antigen is unknown. The assay was immunoSEQ multiplex PCR, and TCRdb's table has in-frame clones only and misses some. The sample lists over 110,000 clones; about 88% were seen once. A roughly 120-subject validation cohort, separate from the roughly 700-subject first cohort, supplied the donors. This sample is drawn from a study of cytomegalovirus exposure and HLA in healthy donors. Study-level background: The 100 to 150 validation repertoires and the 666 first-cohort repertoires shared a platform, a later analysis reported. Study-wide points: Some TCR beta chains (164 of them) were listed as cytomegalovirus-associated. With high specificity and sensitivity, the classifier reportedly diagnosed cytomegalovirus status.

Germline-derived CDR1 and CDR2 are SGHRS and YFSETQ. The trim removed 4 bases at V and 2 bases at J, leaving 3 bases unmatched. The CDR3 length is 14 residues. Sample: PBMCs. The receptor's source is a man aged 18 to 30 in good health and CMV-seropositive. The gene calls are TRBV5-1 and TRBJ2-3; 8 positions match TRBD2. This CDR3 reads CASSRGGITDTQYF. The CDR3, as DNA: TGCGCCAGCAGCCGCGGGGGGATCACAGATACGCAGTATTTT. The variable domain in full, with the rest retrieved from reference TRBV5-1 and TRBJ2-3, is KAGVTQTPRYLIKTRGQQVTLSCSPISGHRSVSWYQQTPGQGLQFLFEYFSETQRNKGNFPGRFSGRQFSNSRSEMNVSTLELGDSALYLCASSRGGITDTQYFGPGTRLTVL.